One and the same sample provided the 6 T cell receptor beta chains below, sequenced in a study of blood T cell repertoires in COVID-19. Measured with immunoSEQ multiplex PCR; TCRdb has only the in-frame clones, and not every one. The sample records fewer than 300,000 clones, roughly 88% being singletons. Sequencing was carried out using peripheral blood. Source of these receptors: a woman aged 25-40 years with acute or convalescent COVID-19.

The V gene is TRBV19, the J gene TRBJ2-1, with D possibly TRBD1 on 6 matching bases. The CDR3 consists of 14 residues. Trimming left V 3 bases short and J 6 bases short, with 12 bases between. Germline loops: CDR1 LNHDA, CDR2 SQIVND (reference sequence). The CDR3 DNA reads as TGTGCCAGTAGTATCCCTCGACAGGCCAATGAGCAGTTCTTC. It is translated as CASSIPRQANEQFF.

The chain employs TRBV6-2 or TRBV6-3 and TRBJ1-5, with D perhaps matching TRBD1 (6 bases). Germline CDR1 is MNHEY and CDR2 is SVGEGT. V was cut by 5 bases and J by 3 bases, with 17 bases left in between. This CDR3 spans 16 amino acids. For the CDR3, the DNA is TGTGCCAGCAGTGGAGCCCGGGACACCTACAATCAGCCCCAGCATTTT. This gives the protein CASSGARDTYNQPQHF.

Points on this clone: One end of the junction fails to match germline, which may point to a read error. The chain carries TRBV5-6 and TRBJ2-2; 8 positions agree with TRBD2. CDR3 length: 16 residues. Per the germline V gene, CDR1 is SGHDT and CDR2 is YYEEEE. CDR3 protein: CASSLRSGRSWRGAVF. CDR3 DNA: TGTGCCAGCAGCTTACGGAGCGGGAGATCGTGGCGGGGAGCTGTTTTT. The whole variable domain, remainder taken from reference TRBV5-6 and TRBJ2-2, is DAGVTQSPTHLIKTRGQQVTLRCSPKSGHDTVSWYQQALGQGPQFIFQYYEEEERQRGNFPDRFSGHQFPNYSSELNVNALLLGDSALYLCASSLRSGRSWRGAVFGEGSRLTVL.

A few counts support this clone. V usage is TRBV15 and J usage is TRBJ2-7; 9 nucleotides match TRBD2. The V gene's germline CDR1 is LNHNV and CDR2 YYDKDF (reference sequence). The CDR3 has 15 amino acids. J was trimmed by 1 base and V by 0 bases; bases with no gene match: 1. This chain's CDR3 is CATSRELAGSYEQYF. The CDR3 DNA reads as TGTGCCACCAGCAGAGAGCTAGCGGGGTCCTACGAGCAGTACTTC.

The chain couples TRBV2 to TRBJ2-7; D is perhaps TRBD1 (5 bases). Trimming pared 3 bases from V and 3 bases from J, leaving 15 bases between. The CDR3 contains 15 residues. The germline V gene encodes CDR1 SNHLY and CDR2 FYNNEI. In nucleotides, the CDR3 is TGTGCCAGCAGTGACCTAAGGGTAACAGGCTACGAGCAGTACTTC. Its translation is CASSDLRVTGYEQYF. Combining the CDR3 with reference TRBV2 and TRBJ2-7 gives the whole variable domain EPEVTQTPSHQVTQMGQEVILRCVPISNHLYFYWYRQILGQKVEFLVSFYNNEISEKSEIFDDQFSVERPDGSNFTLKIRSTKLEDSAMYFCASSDLRVTGYEQYFGPGTRLTVT.

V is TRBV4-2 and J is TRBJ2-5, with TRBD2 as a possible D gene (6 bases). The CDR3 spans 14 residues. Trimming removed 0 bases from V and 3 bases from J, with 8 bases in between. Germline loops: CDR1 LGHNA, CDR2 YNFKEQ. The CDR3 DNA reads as TGTGCCAGCAGCCAAGATCCGGGAGAAGAGACCCAGTACTTC. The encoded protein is CASSQDPGEETQYF.